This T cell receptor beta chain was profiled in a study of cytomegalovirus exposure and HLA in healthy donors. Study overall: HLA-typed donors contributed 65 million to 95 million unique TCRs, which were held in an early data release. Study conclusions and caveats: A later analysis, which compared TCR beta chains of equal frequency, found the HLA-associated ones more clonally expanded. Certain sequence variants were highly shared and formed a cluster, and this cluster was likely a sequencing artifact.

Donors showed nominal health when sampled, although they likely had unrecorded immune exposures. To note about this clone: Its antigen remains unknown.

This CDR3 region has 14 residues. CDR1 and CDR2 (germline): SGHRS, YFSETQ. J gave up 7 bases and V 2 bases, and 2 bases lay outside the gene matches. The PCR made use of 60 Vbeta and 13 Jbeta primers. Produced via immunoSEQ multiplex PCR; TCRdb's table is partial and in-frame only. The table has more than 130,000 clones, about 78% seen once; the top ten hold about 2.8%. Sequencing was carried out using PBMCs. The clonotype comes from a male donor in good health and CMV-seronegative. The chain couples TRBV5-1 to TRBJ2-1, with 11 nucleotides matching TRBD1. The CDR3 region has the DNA TGCGCCAGCAGCTTTGGACAGGGGGCGAATGAGCAGTTCTTC. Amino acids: CASSFGQGANEQFF.